A selection of T cell receptor beta chains follows, all from one sample in a study of immune evolution from preneoplasia to lung adenocarcinoma. Profiled with immunoSEQ multiplex PCR; TCRdb holds only in-frame clones, not every one. Found here are some 7,500 clones, roughly 84% of them singletons; the top ten hold about 2.5%. Source material: FFPE minimally invasive lung adenocarcinoma tissue. The receptors were sampled from a person of 80 years or more with lung adenocarcinoma. Each CDR3 is given without its conserved first and last residue. Clone size appears in some rows only: once, few, many, or a class for an expanded clone.

clone_size j_call v_call cdr3_aa
. TRBJ2-3 TRBV7-8 ASSLVQGGTQY
. TRBJ2-7 TRBV11-3 ASSLDSPGSSYEQY
. TRBJ2-2 TRBV7-9 ASSFVIQSGELF
. TRBJ1-5 TRBV11-2 ASSPNRTGSNQPQH
. TRBJ1-5 TRBV7-6 ASSRNRDRPRH
. TRBJ2-3 TRBV21-1 ASRRLADHTDTQY
. TRBJ2-5 TRBV27 ASSLRGETQY
once TRBJ1-1 TRBV28 ASRRARWTEAF
. TRBJ1-4 TRBV27 ASRTGPRTNEKLF
. TRBJ2-5 TRBV7-6 ASSGGQGTLQETQY
. TRBJ1-2 TRBV7-2 ASSKRTGDSYGYT
. TRBJ1-5 TRBV19 ASSIDFNQPQH
. TRBJ1-2 TRBV19 ASTRTEKGNYGYT
. TRBJ2-1 TRBV11-3 ASSLRRGNNEQF
. TRBJ2-5 TRBV5-5 ASSQRQETQY
. TRBJ2-2 TRBV5-1 ASSGGALSTGELF
. TRBJ2-7 TRBV5-1 ASSGAGTGYEQY
. TRBJ1-2 TRBV11-2 ASSSDRLNYGYT